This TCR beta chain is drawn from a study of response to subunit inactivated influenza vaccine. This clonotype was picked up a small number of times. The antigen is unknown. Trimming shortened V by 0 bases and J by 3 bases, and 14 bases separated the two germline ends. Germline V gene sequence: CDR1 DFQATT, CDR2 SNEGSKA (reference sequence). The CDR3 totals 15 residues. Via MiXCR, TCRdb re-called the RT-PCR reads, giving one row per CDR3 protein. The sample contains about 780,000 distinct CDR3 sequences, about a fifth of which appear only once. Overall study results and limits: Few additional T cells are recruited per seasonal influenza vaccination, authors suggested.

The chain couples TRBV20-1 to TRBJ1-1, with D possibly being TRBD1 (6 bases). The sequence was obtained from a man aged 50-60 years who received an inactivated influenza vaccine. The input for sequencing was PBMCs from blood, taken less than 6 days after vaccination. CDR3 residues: CSARDMQGWHTEAFF. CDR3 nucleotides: TGCAGTGCTAGAGATATGCAGGGGTGGCACACTGAAGCTTTCTTT.